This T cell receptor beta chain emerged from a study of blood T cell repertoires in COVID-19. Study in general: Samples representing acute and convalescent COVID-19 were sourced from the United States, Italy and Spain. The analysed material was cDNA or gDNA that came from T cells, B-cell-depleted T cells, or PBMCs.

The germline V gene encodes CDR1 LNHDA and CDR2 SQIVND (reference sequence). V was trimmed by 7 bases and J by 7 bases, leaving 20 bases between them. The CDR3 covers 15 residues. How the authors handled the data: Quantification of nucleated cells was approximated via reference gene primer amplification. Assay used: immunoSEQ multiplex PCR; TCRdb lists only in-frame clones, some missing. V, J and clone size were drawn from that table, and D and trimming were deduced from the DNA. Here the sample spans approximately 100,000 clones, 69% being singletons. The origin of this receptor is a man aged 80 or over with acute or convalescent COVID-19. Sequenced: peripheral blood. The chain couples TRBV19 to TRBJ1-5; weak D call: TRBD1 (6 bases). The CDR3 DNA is TGTGCCAGTAACCCCCCCGACAGGATGGGGCAGCCCCAGCATTTT. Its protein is CASNPPDRMGQPQHF.